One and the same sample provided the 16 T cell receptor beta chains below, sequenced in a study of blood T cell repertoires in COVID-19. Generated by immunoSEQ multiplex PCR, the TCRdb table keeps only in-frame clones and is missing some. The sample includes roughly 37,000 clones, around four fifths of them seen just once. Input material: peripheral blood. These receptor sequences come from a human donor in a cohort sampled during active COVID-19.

The CDR3 reads CATSDPLGGGETQYF. The CDR3 DNA sequence: TGTGCCACCAGTGATCCCCTTGGGGGGGGAGAGACCCAGTACTTC. The chain uses TRBV24-1 and TRBJ2-5; 7 nucleotides match TRBD2. CDR1 is KGHDR and CDR2 is SFDVKD in the germline V gene. J lost 4 bases, V lost 3 bases, and 7 bases had no gene match. The CDR3 is made up of 15 amino acids.

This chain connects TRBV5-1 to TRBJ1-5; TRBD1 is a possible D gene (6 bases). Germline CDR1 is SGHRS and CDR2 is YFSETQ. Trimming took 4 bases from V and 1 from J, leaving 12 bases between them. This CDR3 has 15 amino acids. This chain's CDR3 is CASSPGVASNQPQHF. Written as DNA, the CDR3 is TGCGCCAGCAGCCCAGGGGTGGCGAGCAATCAGCCCCAGCATTTT.

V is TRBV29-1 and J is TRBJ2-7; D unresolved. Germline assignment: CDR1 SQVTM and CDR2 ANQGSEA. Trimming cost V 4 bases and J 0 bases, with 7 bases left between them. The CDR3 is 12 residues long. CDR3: CSVAPSSYEQYF. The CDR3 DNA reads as TGCAGCGTTGCACCCAGCTCCTACGAGCAGTACTTC.

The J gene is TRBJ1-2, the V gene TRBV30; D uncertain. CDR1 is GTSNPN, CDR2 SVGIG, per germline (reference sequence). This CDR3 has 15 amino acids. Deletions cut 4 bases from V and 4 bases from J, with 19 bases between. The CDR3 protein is CAWTSPSFPVYGYTF. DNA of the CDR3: TGTGCCTGGACCTCCCCCTCCTTCCCAGTCTATGGCTACACCTTC.

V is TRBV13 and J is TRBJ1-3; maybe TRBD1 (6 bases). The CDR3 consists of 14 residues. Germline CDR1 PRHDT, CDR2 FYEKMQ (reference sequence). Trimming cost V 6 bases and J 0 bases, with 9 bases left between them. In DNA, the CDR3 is TGTGCCAGCAGAACAGGGTACTCTGGAAACACCATATATTTT. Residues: CASRTGYSGNTIYF.

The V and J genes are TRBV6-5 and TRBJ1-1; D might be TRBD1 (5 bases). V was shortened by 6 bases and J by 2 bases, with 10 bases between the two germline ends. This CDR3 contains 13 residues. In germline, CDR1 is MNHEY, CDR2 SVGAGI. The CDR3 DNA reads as TGTGCCAGCAGGGAGGGGAGAAACACTGAAGCTTTCTTT. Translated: CASREGRNTEAFF.

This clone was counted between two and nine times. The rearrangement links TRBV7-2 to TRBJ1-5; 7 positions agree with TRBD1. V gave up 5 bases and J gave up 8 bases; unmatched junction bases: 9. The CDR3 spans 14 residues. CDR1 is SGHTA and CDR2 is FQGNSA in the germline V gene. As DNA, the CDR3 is TGTGCCAGCAGCCCCCTGGTAGGGGGCGAGCCCCAGCATTTT. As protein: CASSPLVGGEPQHF.

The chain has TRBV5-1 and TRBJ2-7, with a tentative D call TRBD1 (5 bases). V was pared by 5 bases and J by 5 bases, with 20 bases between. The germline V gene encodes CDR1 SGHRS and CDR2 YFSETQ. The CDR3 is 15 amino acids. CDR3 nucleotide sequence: TGCGCCAGCAGGATAGAGCACACAGGTTCCCACGAGCAGTACTTC. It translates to CASRIEHTGSHEQYF.

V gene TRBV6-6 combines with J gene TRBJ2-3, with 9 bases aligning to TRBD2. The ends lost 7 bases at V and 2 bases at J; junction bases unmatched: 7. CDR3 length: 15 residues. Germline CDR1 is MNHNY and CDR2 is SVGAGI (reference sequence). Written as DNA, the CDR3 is TGTGCCAGCAAGATCGCGGGGGGGATCACAGATACGCAGTATTTT. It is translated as CASKIAGGITDTQYF.

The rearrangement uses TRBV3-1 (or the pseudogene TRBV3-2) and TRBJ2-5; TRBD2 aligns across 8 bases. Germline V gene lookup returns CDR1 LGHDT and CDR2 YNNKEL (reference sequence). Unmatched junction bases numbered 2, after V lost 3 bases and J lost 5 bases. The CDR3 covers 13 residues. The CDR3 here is CASSQRGEETQYF. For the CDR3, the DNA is TGTGCCAGCAGCCAGCGGGGGGAGGAGACCCAGTACTTC.

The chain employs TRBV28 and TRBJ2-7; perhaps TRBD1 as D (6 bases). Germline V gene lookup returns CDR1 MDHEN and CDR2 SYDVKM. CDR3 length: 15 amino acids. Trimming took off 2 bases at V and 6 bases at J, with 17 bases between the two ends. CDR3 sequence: CASSLQAQGRREQYF. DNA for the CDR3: TGTGCCAGCAGTTTACAGGCACAGGGAAGACGCGAGCAGTACTTC.

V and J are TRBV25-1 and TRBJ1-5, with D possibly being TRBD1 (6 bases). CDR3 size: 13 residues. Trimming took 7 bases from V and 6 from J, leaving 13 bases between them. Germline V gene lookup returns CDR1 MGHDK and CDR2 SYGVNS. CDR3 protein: CASNREPAQPQHF. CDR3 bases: TGTGCCAGCAACAGGGAACCTGCTCAGCCCCAGCATTTT.

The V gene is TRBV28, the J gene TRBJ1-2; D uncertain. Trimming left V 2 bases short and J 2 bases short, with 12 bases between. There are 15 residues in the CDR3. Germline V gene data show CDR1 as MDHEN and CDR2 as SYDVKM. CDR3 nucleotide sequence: TGTGCCAGCAGTTTAGTCGACACCACCAACTATGGCTACACCTTC. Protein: CASSLVDTTNYGYTF.

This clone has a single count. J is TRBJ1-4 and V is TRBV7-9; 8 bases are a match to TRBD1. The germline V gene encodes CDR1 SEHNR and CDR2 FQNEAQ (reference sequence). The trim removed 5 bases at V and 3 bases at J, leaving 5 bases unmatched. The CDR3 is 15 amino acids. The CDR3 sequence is CASSDSRGPNEKLFF. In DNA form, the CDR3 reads TGTGCCAGCAGCGATAGCAGGGGGCCTAATGAAAAACTGTTTTTT.

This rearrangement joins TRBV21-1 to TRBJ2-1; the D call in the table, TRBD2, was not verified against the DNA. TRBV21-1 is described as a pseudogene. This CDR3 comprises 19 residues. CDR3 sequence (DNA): TGTGCCAGCAGCCCCCAAGGGACTAGCGTACCAAGCTCCTACAATGAGCAGTTCTTC. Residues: CASSPQGTSVPSSYNEQFF.

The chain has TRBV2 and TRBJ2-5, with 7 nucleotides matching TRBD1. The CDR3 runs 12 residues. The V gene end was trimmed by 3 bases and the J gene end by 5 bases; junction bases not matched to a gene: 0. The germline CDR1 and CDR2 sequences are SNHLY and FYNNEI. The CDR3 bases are TGTGCCAGCAGTGACAGGGGGGAGACCCAGTACTTC. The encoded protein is CASSDRGETQYF.